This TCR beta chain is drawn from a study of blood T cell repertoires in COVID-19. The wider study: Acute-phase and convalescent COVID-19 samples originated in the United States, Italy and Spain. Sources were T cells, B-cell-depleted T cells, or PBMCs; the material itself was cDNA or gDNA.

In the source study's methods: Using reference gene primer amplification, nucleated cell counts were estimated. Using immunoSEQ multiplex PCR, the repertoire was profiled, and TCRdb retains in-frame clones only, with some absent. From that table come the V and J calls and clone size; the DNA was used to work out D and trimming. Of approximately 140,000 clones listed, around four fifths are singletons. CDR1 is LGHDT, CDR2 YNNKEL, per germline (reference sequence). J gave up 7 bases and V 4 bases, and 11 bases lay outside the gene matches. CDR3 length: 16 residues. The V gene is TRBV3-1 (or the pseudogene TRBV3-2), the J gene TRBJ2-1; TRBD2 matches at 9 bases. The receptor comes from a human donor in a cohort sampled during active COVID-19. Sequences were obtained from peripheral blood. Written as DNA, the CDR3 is TGTGCCAGCAGCCCGAATTTAGCGGGAGCAGGGAATGAGCAGTTCTTC. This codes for CASSPNLAGAGNEQFF.